This T cell receptor (beta chain) was captured in a study of blood T cell repertoires in COVID-19. Study context: Samples of COVID-19 (acute and convalescent) were obtained from the United States, Italy and Spain. T cells, B-cell-depleted T cells, or PBMCs provided the cDNA or gDNA that served as material.

In the original processing: Estimated nucleated cell counts came from reference gene primer amplification. Assay used: immunoSEQ multiplex PCR; TCRdb lists only in-frame clones, some missing. D and trimming were read from the DNA, whereas the V and J calls and clone size are those reported in that table. Of approximately 100,000 clones listed, about 80% are singletons. Germline CDR1 and CDR2: SNHLY and FYNNEI. J gave up 0 bases and V 5 bases, and 4 bases lay outside the gene matches. The CDR3 consists of 15 residues. The clonotype was recovered from a man between 65 and 85 years old with acute or convalescent COVID-19. Sequenced material: peripheral blood. V usage is TRBV2 and J usage is TRBJ2-1; TRBD2 agrees at 7 bases. The CDR3: CASSRAGSSYNEQFF. The CDR3 region has the DNA TGTGCCAGCAGTAGAGCGGGGAGCTCCTACAATGAGCAGTTCTTC.